This TCR beta chain was identified during a study of spatial heterogeneity in lung cancer. Study background: There was a strong correlation between the counts of TCR transcripts measured in tumor regions and a T cell transcriptional module score that was calculated from matched bulk RNA-seq. Across the raw uncorrected reads, a unique TCR and UMI combination was observed, on average, more than ten times.

Stated time point: sample taken at primary tumor resection. The input material, whole RNA from tumor, nontumor lung or frozen PBMC, was sequenced unsorted. This clonotype was found many times. The antigen remains undetermined. Regarding the study as a whole: Tumor mutation count correlated with how many alpha and beta TCRs expanded intratumorally.

Every TCR cDNA molecule bore a unique molecular identifier. Via MiXCR, TCRdb re-called the 5' RACE reads, giving one row per CDR3 protein. The sample has some 10,000 distinct CDR3 sequences, roughly 12% seen once; the top ten hold roughly 38%. The CDR3 contains 13 residues. The ends were cut back, 2 bases at V and 5 bases at J, with 9 bases in the middle. This rearrangement joins TRBV12-3 or TRBV12-4 to TRBJ2-5; D may correspond to TRBD1 or TRBD2 (5 bases each). The sample here was lung tumor tissue, taken at surgery. This TCR was recovered from a male donor with early-stage non-small cell lung cancer. The CDR3, as DNA: TGTGCCAGCAGTTTATCCGGGACGGAGACCCAGTACTTC. Translated: CASSLSGTETQYF.